What follows describes a single T cell receptor (beta chain). This entry is derived from a study of shared clonotypes between healthy human individuals. Some clones are missing from TCRdb's copy, which holds only in-frame ones; the method was immunoSEQ multiplex PCR. The sample includes millions of clones, roughly 94% of them seen just once. CDR1 is SGHNT, CDR2 YYREEE, per germline (reference sequence). The CDR3 is 13 residues long. Trimming took off 4 bases at V and 3 bases at J, with 10 bases between the two ends. V is TRBV5-4 and J is TRBJ2-5; unclear D gene. This receptor was taken from a man aged 18 to 30 in good health. Sequencing was performed on naive CD4+ T cells sorted from blood. The sample's subset: CD45RA+ positively selected. In DNA form, the CDR3 reads TGTGCCAGCAGCCTGGAATGGGAAGAGACCCAGTACTTC. As protein: CASSLEWEETQYF.